The present T cell receptor (beta chain) was sequenced within a study of spatial heterogeneity in lung cancer. Time point: sample taken at primary tumor resection. In each case, whole RNA from tumor, nontumor lung or frozen PBMC was sequenced unsorted. At least ten counts were recorded for this clonotype. TCRdb re-called the 5' RACE reads through MiXCR, storing one row per CDR3 protein. The sample includes 45,000 to 55,000 distinct CDR3 sequences, 5.3% of them seen just once. The starting material was PBMCs, obtained at surgery. The sequence derives from a male donor with early-stage non-small cell lung cancer.

Here the CDR3 DNA reads TGTGCCAGCAGTGGCGGATACCGGGACTCCGAGCAGTACTTC. This gives the protein CASSGGYRDSEQYF. This chain connects TRBV2 to TRBJ2-7, with D tentatively TRBD2 (6 bases). The CDR3 loop spans 14 amino acids. The germline V and J ends were trimmed by 4 bases and 6 bases, with 16 bases remaining between them. CDR1 is SNHLY, CDR2 FYNNEI, per germline.